A selection of T cell receptor beta chains follows, all from one sample in a study of Ad26.COV2.S vaccination and SARS-CoV-2 variants. TCRdb's table, derived via immunoSEQ multiplex PCR, lists solely in-frame clones and lacks some. The table has fewer than 500,000 clones, roughly 89% seen once. Sequencing used peripheral blood, obtained in a trial of Ad26.COV2.S vaccine versus placebo. The receptors were sampled from a person aged 18-65 years who received the Ad26.COV2.S COVID-19 vaccine or a placebo. Both conserved end residues are part of each CDR3. A D gene is named only where the DNA matches it firmly. Only some rows state a clone size, as once, few, many or a class for expanded clones.

D gene	clone size	CDR3 length	V gene	J gene	CDR3 protein	CDR3 DNA
NA	NA	18	TRBV23-1	TRBJ2-5	CASSPDHQGTGFQETQYF	TGCGCCAGCAGTCCAGACCACCAGGGGACGGGGTTCCAAGAGACCCAGTACTTC
TRBD1	NA	14	TRBV15	TRBJ1-4	CATSKGQPSEKLFF	TGTGCCACCAGCAAGGGACAGCCTAGTGAAAAACTGTTTTTT
NA	NA	13	TRBV29-1	TRBJ1-1	CSVLGRSGTEAFF	TGCAGCGTTCTGGGACGCTCCGGCACTGAAGCTTTCTTT
NA	NA	13	TRBV19	TRBJ1-4	CASGVGRGEKLFF	TGTGCCAGTGGGGTTGGGCGAGGTGAAAAACTGTTTTTT
NA	NA	14	TRBV9	TRBJ2-1	CASSVDPSGNEQFF	TGTGCCAGCAGCGTAGATCCCTCCGGGAATGAGCAGTTCTTC
NA	NA	14	TRBV4-1	TRBJ1-2	CASSQVRGANGYTF	TGCGCCAGCAGCCAAGTACGAGGGGCGAATGGCTACACCTTC
NA	NA	12	TRBV9	TRBJ2-3	CASSPRDDTQYF	TGTGCCAGCAGCCCGAGAGACGATACGCAGTATTTT
NA	NA	12	TRBV2	TRBJ1-5	CASGTGNQPQHF	TGTGCCAGTGGGACCGGCAATCAGCCCCAGCATTTT
TRBD1	NA	19	TRBV6-4	TRBJ1-5	CASSGSDRGRLCSNQPQHF	TGTGCCAGCAGTGGATCGGACAGGGGGCGACTTTGTAGCAATCAGCCCCAGCATTTT
TRBD1	NA	14	TRBV5-1	TRBJ2-5	CASTPTGAPETQYF	TGCGCCAGTACGCCTACAGGGGCTCCAGAGACCCAGTACTTC
NA	NA	14	TRBV5-1	TRBJ1-2	CASSITGLNYGYTF	TGCGCCAGCAGCATTACAGGGCTTAACTATGGCTACACCTTC
NA	NA	20	TRBV4-3	TRBJ2-2	CASSQGGALLGETYTGELFF	TGCGCCAGCAGCCAAGGCGGTGCATTATTGGGGGAAACCTACACCGGGGAGCTGTTTTTT
NA	NA	15	TRBV5-1	TRBJ1-2	CASSLEALQGYGYTF	TGCGCCAGCAGCCTGGAGGCTTTACAGGGCTATGGCTACACCTTC
NA	NA	13	TRBV27	TRBJ2-1	CASSFSSDNEQFF	TGTGCCAGCAGTTTTAGTAGCGACAATGAGCAGTTCTTC
TRBD2	NA	16	TRBV5-1	TRBJ2-2	CASSLLTSDNTGELFF	TGCGCCAGCAGCTTGTTGACTAGCGACAACACCGGGGAGCTGTTTTTT
NA	NA	12	TRBV2	TRBJ1-1	CASSFMNTEAFF	TGTGCCAGCAGTTTCATGAACACTGAAGCTTTCTTT
NA	NA	13	TRBV23-1	TRBJ1-1	CASTKSADTEAFF	TGCGCCAGCACTAAGTCGGCGGACACTGAAGCTTTCTTT
TRBD2	once	16	TRBV7-8	TRBJ2-3	CASSSLAGGPADTQYF	TGTGCCAGCAGCTCGTTAGCGGGGGGGCCTGCAGATACGCAGTATTTT
TRBD1	NA	14	TRBV10-3	TRBJ1-1	CAIRRTGSNTEAFF	TGTGCCATCAGGCGGACAGGATCGAACACTGAAGCTTTCTTT
NA	NA	16	TRBV5-1	TRBJ1-1	CASSFEGPVTNTEAFF	TGCGCCAGCAGTTTTGAGGGGCCCGTTACCAACACTGAAGCTTTCTTT
NA	NA	13	TRBV5-6	TRBJ2-7	CASSPTQGAEQYF	TGTGCCAGCAGCCCTACGCAAGGAGCCGAGCAGTACTTC
TRBD1	once	14	TRBV3-1/TRBV3-2	TRBJ2-1	CASSLSGQGYEQFF	TGTGCCAGCAGCCTGTCGGGACAGGGGTATGAGCAGTTCTTC
NA	NA	11	TRBV7-9	TRBJ2-5	CASSLDRTQYF	TGTGCCAGCAGCTTAGACCGGACCCAGTACTTC
TRBD2	NA	15	TRBV5-1	TRBJ2-1	CASSGTSGMGNEQFF	TGCGCCAGCAGCGGGACTAGCGGGATGGGGAATGAGCAGTTCTTC
TRBD1	NA	13	TRBV18	TRBJ1-2	CASSPQGSDGYTF	TGTGCCAGCTCCCCACAGGGGAGCGATGGCTACACCTTC
NA	NA	12	TRBV10-3	TRBJ2-7	CAISDSAYEQYF	TGTGCCATCAGTGACAGTGCCTACGAGCAGTACTTC
NA	NA	13	TRBV12-3/TRBV12-4	TRBJ2-3	CASSLWATDTQYF	TGTGCCAGCAGTTTATGGGCCACAGATACGCAGTATTTT
NA	NA	13	TRBV28	TRBJ2-7	CASSLEQDHEQYF	TGTGCCAGCAGTTTAGAACAGGACCACGAGCAGTACTTC
TRBD1	NA	15	TRBV9	TRBJ1-2	CASSIGQVEIRGYTF	TGTGCCAGCAGCATCGGACAGGTCGAAATAAGGGGCTACACCTTC
NA	NA	15	TRBV15	TRBJ1-3	CATSRDKGPGNTIYF	TGTGCCACCAGCAGAGATAAAGGCCCTGGAAACACCATATATTTT
NA	few	12	TRBV19	TRBJ1-6	CASSIPQGPLHF	TGTGCCAGTAGTATACCCCAGGGTCCCCTCCACTTT
TRBD2	once	16	TRBV11-3	TRBJ2-1	CASSHMGLAGNNEQFF	TGTGCCAGCAGCCATATGGGACTAGCGGGAAACAATGAGCAGTTCTTC
TRBD2	NA	15	TRBV3-1/TRBV3-2	TRBJ2-1	CASSPSAGWLSEQFF	TGTGCCAGCAGCCCGTCAGCGGGATGGCTAAGTGAGCAGTTCTTC
TRBD2	NA	15	TRBV2	TRBJ2-5	CASSRLAGAAGAQYF	TGTGCCAGCAGTCGTCTAGCGGGGGCCGCGGGGGCCCAGTACTTC
TRBD1	NA	14	TRBV18	TRBJ1-1	CASSRGTGGTEAFF	TGTGCCAGCTCACGCGGGACAGGGGGCACTGAAGCTTTCTTT